These 6 T cell receptor beta chains were sequenced from one sample in a study of T cell repertoires in cytomegalovirus infection. One entry per CDR3 protein results from TCRdb running MiXCR on the reads. There are roughly 100,000 distinct CDR3 sequences in the sample; approximately 17% occur only once, and approximately 7.9% lies in the top ten. The sample comprised PBMCs. The receptors here all came from a human donor in good health (CMV status not recorded). Some clones in this sample may be carry-over from other donors' samples.

This clonotype came up a few times. This chain links TRBV24-1 with TRBJ2-5; D is possibly TRBD1 (6 bases). Germline loops: CDR1 KGHDR, CDR2 SFDVKD. V shed 4 bases and J shed 0 bases, with 8 bases lying between them. The CDR3 covers 14 residues. CDR3 coding DNA: TGTGCCACCAGTGAGACAGGCAACCAAGAGACCCAGTACTTC. The encoded protein is CATSETGNQETQYF.

There are many counts of this clonotype. The chain is built from TRBV10-3 and TRBJ2-6; D is uncertain. Trimming took 0 bases from V and 0 from J, leaving 6 bases between them. This CDR3 has 16 residues. Germline loops: CDR1 ENHRY, CDR2 SYGVKD. CDR3 sequence (DNA): TGTGCCATCAGTGAGTCGAGAGGCTCTGGGGCCAACGTCCTGACTTTC. Amino acids: CAISESRGSGANVLTF.

Many counts were recorded for this clonotype. The rearrangement links TRBV10-3 to TRBJ1-1, with 8 positions matching TRBD1. The CDR3 runs to 15 residues. V lost 6 bases, J lost 5 bases, and 11 bases stayed unmatched. Germline V gene data show CDR1 as ENHRY and CDR2 as SYGVKD. CDR3 nucleotide sequence: TGTGCCATCAGACTGGACAGGGAATGGGGTACTGAAGCTTTCTTT. Translated, it gives CAIRLDREWGTEAFF.

The chain carries TRBV6-1 and TRBJ2-1, with no clear D. The CDR3 runs to 12 residues. The V end lost 7 bases, the J end lost 8 bases, and 12 bases lay between the germline ends. The germline CDR1 and CDR2 sequences are MNHNS and SASEGT. CDR3 region: CASTAFSDEQFF. DNA for the CDR3: TGTGCCAGCACCGCTTTTTCGGATGAGCAGTTCTTC.

In this sample, this clonotype turned up a few times. The chain joins TRBV29-1 to TRBJ1-1; D might be TRBD1 (5 bases). The CDR3 contains 11 residues. V was trimmed by 8 bases and J by 1 base, leaving 8 bases between them. Germline V gene sequence: CDR1 SQVTM, CDR2 ANQGSEA. CDR3 in amino acids: CSLGANTEAFF. In DNA, the CDR3 is TGCAGCCTAGGGGCGAACACTGAAGCTTTCTTT.

This clonotype occurred once. The chain carries TRBV19 and TRBJ2-3, with 8 positions matching TRBD1. With 6 bases clipped from V and 5 bases from J, the junction kept 13 bases outside the gene matches. The CDR3 runs to 16 residues. The germline V gene has CDR1 LNHDA and CDR2 SQIVND (reference sequence). The CDR3 spells CASSLYGTGKGDTQYF. The CDR3 DNA sequence: TGTGCCAGTAGCTTGTACGGGACAGGAAAAGGAGATACGCAGTATTTT.